This TCR beta chain derives from a study of cytomegalovirus exposure and HLA in healthy donors. There are 14 residues in the CDR3. Germline V lookup: CDR1 KGHSH, CDR2 LQKENI. Trimming at V came to 6 bases and at J to 5 bases, leaving 8 bases not matched to a gene. As to this clone: Its antigen is not identified.

The PCR had 60 Vbeta and 13 Jbeta primers. Measured with immunoSEQ multiplex PCR; TCRdb has only the in-frame clones, and not every one. The sample consists of some 100,000 clones, 75% to 85% of them appearing once. Broader study findings: With later analysis, a missense DCLRE1C variant became linked to TCR beta V- and J-gene trimming. Common viral pathogens seemed to be connected with several of the most significant clusters, according to a later analysis.

This sequence was found in a female donor in good health and CMV-seropositive. The J gene is TRBJ2-7, the V gene TRBV18, with 9 nucleotides matching TRBD1. Sequencing was performed on PBMCs. The CDR3 nucleotides are TGTGCCAGCTCCCACGACAGGGGGGGAAACGAGCAGTACTTC. Amino acid sequence: CASSHDRGGNEQYF.